The text below deals with one T cell receptor (beta chain). This clonotype came up many times. What this receptor recognizes is not known. No qualities accompany the bases; no much larger clone lies one base away. The cysteine opens and the phenylalanine closes a CDR3 of 16 amino acids. Just CDR3 DNA is preserved here, 48 bases in frame from base 1. CDR1 LGHNA and CDR2 YNFKEQ were looked up in the germline V gene. Trimming at the junction amounts to 3 bases on V and 6 bases on J, and the germline ends lie 20 bases apart. The data originate from a study of neurological immune-mediated disorders (dated by TCRdb to about 2019). Background for the entire study: Using UMI-based sequencing, the study compared peripheral blood TCR-beta repertoires from patients with HTLV-I-associated myelopathy (HAM/TSP), patients with multiple sclerosis, and healthy controls. The cohort included approximately 70 subjects: roughly 14 with HAM/TSP, roughly 35 with multiple sclerosis, and around 20 healthy controls. The 95 to 110 TCR-beta libraries covered PBMC samples along with longitudinal samples, technical triplicates, and paired sorted CD4+ and CD8+ T-cell subsets. The full study reports these points: TCR clonal expansion was highest in HAM/TSP patients and lowest in MS patients, with MS patients falling below even healthy controls. No identical CDR3 amino acid sequences were found to be shared among expanded clones across subjects, suggesting that TCR-beta repertoires were private in all groups.

To synthesize cDNA, template-switch 5'RACE was performed with a primer carrying a 10-nucleotide random unique molecular identifier so that each TCR transcript was tagged. Every sequencing run covered 15-18 subjects and yielded more than 200 million TCR-beta sequences. The RNeasy kit was used to extract total RNA. TCR-beta VDJ regions were amplified with primers for the TCR constant region and the 5'RACE anchor, using the KAPA Real-time Library Amplification kit. Sample indexes and Illumina adaptors were added in a first PCR, and a second PCR then increased library yield. The roughly 650 bp TCR product was size-selected on a 2% E-gel SizeSelection system after Ampure bead purification. Before pooling, libraries had their quality checked on a Bioanalyzer, their concentration measured with Qubit, and their quantity determined with the Kapa Library Quantification kit. An Illumina HiSeq 2500 was used to sequence the libraries paired-end at 2 x 150 bp. To increase sequence diversity, roughly 24-32% phiX was spiked into each library pool. In the paper's pipeline: Quality-filtered reads were processed with the UMI-based MiGEC pipeline, which removed over 90% of raw TCR sequences during error correction. IMGT germline references were used for aligning VDJ genes, and each clonotype was defined as a unique CDR3 amino acid sequence together with its V-J genes. Clonal expansion, Shannon diversity and CDR3 relatedness (CalcPairwiseDistances, ClusterSamples) were evaluated with VDJtools, and phylogenetic trees were built with CLCbio workbench. Using coefficient-of-variation modelling across technical triplicates, the study counted a clone as expanded if it had at least 8 unique UMIs. The raw public reads went through TCRdb reprocessing: fastp at Q25, MiXCR clone calling, in-frame beta chains kept. Rows are combined by CDR3 protein, so each entry shows the most common genes and DNA. TCRdb's processing, not the study's, gives the V and J calls here. The sample yields tens of thousands of distinct CDR3 sequences; approximately 17% were counted once. Of the sample, approximately 15% is held by the ten largest clones.

The healthy controls were volunteers from a blood bank in Maryland, USA. For unsorted PBMC libraries, 2 million PBMCs were used after storage in RNAlater at -80 degrees C until RNA extraction. Peripheral blood underwent Ficoll-Hypaque density gradient centrifugation to isolate PBMCs, which were then cryopreserved in liquid nitrogen. The V gene is TRBV4-2 and the J gene is TRBJ1-1, with a weak D call of TRBD1 (6 bases match). The clonotype originates from a middle-aged woman in good health. The sequencing sample was made of PBMCs. The DNA reads as follows: TGTGCCAGCAGCCAGGGTTTTTCGTCGGGGGGGCCTGAAGCTTTCTTT. Translated, it gives CASSQGFSSGGPEAFF.